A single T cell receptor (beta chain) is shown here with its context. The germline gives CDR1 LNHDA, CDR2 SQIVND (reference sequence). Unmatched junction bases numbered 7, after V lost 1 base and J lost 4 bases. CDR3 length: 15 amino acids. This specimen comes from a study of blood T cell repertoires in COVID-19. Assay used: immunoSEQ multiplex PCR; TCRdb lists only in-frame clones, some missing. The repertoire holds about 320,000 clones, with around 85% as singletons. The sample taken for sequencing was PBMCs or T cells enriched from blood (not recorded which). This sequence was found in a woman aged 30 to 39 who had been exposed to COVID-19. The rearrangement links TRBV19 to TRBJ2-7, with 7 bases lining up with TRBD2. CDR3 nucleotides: TGTGCCAGTAGTATAGGGCGCGGGAGTGGATACGAGCAGTACTTC. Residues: CASSIGRGSGYEQYF.